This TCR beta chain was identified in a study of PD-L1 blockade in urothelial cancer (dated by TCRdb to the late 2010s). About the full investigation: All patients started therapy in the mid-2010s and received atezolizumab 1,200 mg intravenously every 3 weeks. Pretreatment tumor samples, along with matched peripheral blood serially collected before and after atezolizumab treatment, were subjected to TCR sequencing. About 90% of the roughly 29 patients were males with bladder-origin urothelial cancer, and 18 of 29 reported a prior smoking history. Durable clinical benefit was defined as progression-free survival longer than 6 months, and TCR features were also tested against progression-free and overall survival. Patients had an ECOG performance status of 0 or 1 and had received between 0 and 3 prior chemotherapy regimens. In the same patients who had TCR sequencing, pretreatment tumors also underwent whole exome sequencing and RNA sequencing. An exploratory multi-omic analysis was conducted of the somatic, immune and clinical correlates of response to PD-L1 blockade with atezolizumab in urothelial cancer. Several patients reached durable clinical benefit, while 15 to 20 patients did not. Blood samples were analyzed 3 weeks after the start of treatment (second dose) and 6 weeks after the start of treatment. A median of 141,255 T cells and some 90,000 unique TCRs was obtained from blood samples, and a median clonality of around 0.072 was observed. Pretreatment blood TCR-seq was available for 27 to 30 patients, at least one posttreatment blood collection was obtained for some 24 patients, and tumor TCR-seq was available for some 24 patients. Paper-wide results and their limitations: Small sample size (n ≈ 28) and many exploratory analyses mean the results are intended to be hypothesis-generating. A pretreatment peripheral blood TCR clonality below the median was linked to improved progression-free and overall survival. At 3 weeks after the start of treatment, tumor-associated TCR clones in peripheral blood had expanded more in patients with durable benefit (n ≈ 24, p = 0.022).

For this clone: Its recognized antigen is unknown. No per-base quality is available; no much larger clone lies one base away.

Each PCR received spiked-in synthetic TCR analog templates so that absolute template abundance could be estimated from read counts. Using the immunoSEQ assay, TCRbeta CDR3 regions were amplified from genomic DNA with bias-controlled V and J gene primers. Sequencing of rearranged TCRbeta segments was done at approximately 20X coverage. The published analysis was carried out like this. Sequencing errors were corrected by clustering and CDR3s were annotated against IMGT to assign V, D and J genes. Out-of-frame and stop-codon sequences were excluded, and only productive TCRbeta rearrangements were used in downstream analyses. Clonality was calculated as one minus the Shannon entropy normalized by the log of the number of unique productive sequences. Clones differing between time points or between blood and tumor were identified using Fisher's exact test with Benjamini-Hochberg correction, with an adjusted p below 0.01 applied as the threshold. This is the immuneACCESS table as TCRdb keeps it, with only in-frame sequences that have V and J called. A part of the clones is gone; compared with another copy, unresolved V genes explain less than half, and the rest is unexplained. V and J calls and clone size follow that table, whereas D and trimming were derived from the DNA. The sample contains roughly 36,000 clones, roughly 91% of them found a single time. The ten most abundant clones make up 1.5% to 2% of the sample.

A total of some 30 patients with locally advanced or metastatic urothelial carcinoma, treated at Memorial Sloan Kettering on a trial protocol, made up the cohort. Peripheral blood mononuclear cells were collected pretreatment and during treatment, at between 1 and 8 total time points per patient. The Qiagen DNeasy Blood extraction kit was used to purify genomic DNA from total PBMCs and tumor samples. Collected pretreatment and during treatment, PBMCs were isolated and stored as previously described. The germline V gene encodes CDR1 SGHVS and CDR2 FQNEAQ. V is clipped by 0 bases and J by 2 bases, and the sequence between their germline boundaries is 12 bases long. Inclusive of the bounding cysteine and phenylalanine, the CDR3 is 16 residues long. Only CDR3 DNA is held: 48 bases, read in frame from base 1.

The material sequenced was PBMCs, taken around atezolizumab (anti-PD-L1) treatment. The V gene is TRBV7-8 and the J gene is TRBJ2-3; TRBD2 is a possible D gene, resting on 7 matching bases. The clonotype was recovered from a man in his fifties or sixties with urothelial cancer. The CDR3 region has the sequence CASSLAAGANTDTQYF. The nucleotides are TGTGCCAGCAGCTTAGCGGCGGGGGCCAACACAGATACGCAGTATTTT.